Below are 22 T cell receptor beta chains sequenced from a single sample in a study of blood T cell repertoires in COVID-19. Libraries were prepared by immunoSEQ multiplex PCR; TCRdb keeps only in-frame clonotypes and omits some of them. The sample includes about 83,000 clones, 75% to 90% of them seen just once. Sequencing was performed on peripheral blood. All receptors derive from a woman aged 45-60 years with active or convalescent COVID-19.

J is TRBJ1-3 and V is TRBV7-3; 10 nucleotides align to TRBD1. V dropped 5 bases and J dropped 8; count of bases not matched to a gene: 3. Germline CDR1 SGHTA, CDR2 FQGTGA. The CDR3 spans 13 residues. The CDR3 spells CASSRDRGDTIYF. As DNA, the CDR3 is TGTGCCAGCAGCAGGGACAGGGGAGACACCATATATTTT.

This clone has just one count. This sequence joins TRBV9 and TRBJ1-4; TRBD1 agrees at 8 bases. This CDR3 is 15 amino acids long. V lost 0 bases and J lost 4; bases outside the gene matches: 2. Germline loops: CDR1 SGDLS, CDR2 YYNGEE. The CDR3 is CASSVAQGGNEKLFF. DNA for the CDR3: TGTGCCAGCAGCGTAGCACAGGGGGGTAATGAAAAACTGTTTTTT.

The chain combines TRBV4-1 with TRBJ1-1; tentatively, D is TRBD1 (5 bases). V lost 5 bases, J lost 2 bases, and 12 bases lay in between. The CDR3 contains 14 residues. Germline lookup yields CDR1 MGHRA and CDR2 YSYEKL. The CDR3: CASSVSQGNTEAFF. CDR3 in DNA: TGCGCCAGCAGCGTCAGCCAGGGCAACACTGAAGCTTTCTTT.

The chain is built from TRBV20-1 and TRBJ1-4; D unclear. Germline-derived CDR1 and CDR2 are DFQATT and SNEGSKA (reference sequence). V lost 5 bases and J 8 bases, leaving 9 bases between the germline ends. This CDR3 has 11 residues. The CDR3 reads CSASFREKLFF. The CDR3 DNA sequence: TGCAGTGCTTCCTTTCGGGAAAAACTGTTTTTT.

V and J are TRBV19 and TRBJ1-1; D remains ambiguous. Trimming pared 3 bases from V and 2 bases from J, leaving 7 bases between. The V gene's germline CDR1 is LNHDA and CDR2 SQIVND (reference sequence). CDR3 length: 13 residues. The CDR3, as DNA: TGTGCCAGTAGTATCCGGGTAAACACTGAAGCTTTCTTT. Its translation: CASSIRVNTEAFF.

The gene calls are TRBV11-1 and TRBJ2-7; tentative D call: TRBD1 (5 bases). From germline, CDR1 is SGHAT and CDR2 FQDESV (reference sequence). The V gene lost 7 bases and the J gene lost 0 bases, with 10 bases spanning the gap. CDR3 length equals 13 residues. For the CDR3, the DNA is TGTGCCAGCATGCCTAGGGGCTCCTACGAGCAGTACTTC. This encodes CASMPRGSYEQYF.

This chain connects TRBV30 to TRBJ1-1; TRBD1 agrees at 7 bases. Germline CDR1 GTSNPN, CDR2 SVGIG (reference sequence). Trimming at V came to 4 bases and at J to 5 bases, leaving 10 bases not matched to a gene. The CDR3 extends over 14 amino acids. CDR3 coding DNA: TGTGCCTGGACCCCCAACAGGGGTAAGACTGAAGCTTTCTTT. This sequence encodes CAWTPNRGKTEAFF.

V gene TRBV7-9 combines with J gene TRBJ2-2, with D perhaps TRBD1 (6 bases). Germline V gives CDR1 SEHNR, CDR2 FQNEAQ (reference sequence). With 1 base removed from V and 3 bases from J, the gap between germline ends came to 9 bases. There are 15 residues in the CDR3. CDR3 in DNA: TGTGCCAGCAGCTTAGTTGGGGGCGACACCGGGGAGCTGTTTTTT. Translating gives CASSLVGGDTGELFF.

This chain joins TRBV15 and TRBJ2-3; 9 nucleotides agree with TRBD2. The CDR3 runs to 16 residues. V gave up 1 base and J gave up 2 bases; unmatched junction bases: 4. In germline, CDR1 is LNHNV, CDR2 YYDKDF (reference sequence). The CDR3 here is CATSRVSGGFTDTQYF. The CDR3 nucleotides read TGTGCCACCAGCAGAGTTAGCGGGGGCTTCACAGATACGCAGTATTTT. The complete variable domain, with remaining parts taken from reference TRBV15 and TRBJ2-3, reads DAMVIQNPRYQVTQFGKPVTLSCSQTLNHNVMYWYQQKSSQAPKLLFHYYDKDFNNEADTPDNFQSRRPNTSFCFLDIRSPGLGDTAMYLCATSRVSGGFTDTQYFGPGTRLTVL.

The V call is TRBV6-5, the J call TRBJ2-2; tentatively, D is TRBD2 (5 bases). The V gene lost 7 bases and the J gene lost 4 bases, with 7 bases spanning the gap. Per germline, CDR1 MNHEY and CDR2 SVGAGI. There are 12 residues in the CDR3. CDR3 amino acids: CASNRGTGELFF. CDR3 sequence (DNA): TGTGCCAGCAACCGGGGCACCGGGGAGCTGTTTTTT.

The chain combines TRBV7-8 with TRBJ1-1, with a tentative D call TRBD1 (6 bases). Germline values: CDR1 SGHVS, CDR2 FQNEAQ. CDR3 length: 14 amino acids. V was shortened by 7 bases and J by 4 bases, with 16 bases between the two germline ends. In DNA form, the CDR3 reads TGTGCCAGCACACCCGCGACAGGATCCACTGAAGCTTTCTTT. It is translated as CASTPATGSTEAFF.

This clone has only one observation. This sequence joins TRBV7-8 and TRBJ1-1, with 8 bases matching TRBD1. There are 15 residues in the CDR3. Germline CDR1 is SGHVS and CDR2 is FQNEAQ. The ends lost 4 bases at V and 1 base at J; junction bases unmatched: 5. The DNA for the CDR3 is TGTGCCAGCAGCTCTCCCGGGACAGGGAACACTGAAGCTTTCTTT. Translating gives CASSSPGTGNTEAFF. The complete variable domain, with remaining parts taken from reference TRBV7-8 and TRBJ1-1, reads GAGVSQSPRYKVAKRGQDVALRCDPISGHVSLFWYQQALGQGPEFLTYFQNEAQLDKSGLPSDRFFAERPEGSVSTLKIQRTQQEDSAVYLCASSSPGTGNTEAFFGQGTRLTVV.

J is TRBJ1-1 and V is TRBV7-9; 11 bases line up with TRBD1. This CDR3 comprises 15 residues. The germline V gene has CDR1 SEHNR and CDR2 FQNEAQ (reference sequence). V shed 5 bases, J shed 3 bases, and the junction held 5 bases outside the gene matches. CDR3 sequence reads: CASSPWTGGDTEAFF. The CDR3 bases are TGTGCCAGCAGCCCCTGGACAGGGGGCGACACTGAAGCTTTCTTT.

The rearrangement uses TRBV6-1 and TRBJ1-2; TRBD1 matches at 7 bases. The V segment lost 3 bases and the J segment 2 bases; nucleotides outside the gene matches: 9. CDR3 size: 16 residues. In germline, CDR1 is MNHNS, CDR2 SASEGT. The CDR3 is CASSDQYRGANYGYTF. The DNA of the CDR3 is TGTGCCAGCAGTGACCAGTACAGGGGTGCGAACTATGGCTACACCTTC.

V is TRBV7-2 and J is TRBJ2-7; D possibly corresponds to TRBD1 (6 bases). Trimming removed 2 bases at V and 6 bases at J, with 14 bases between. CDR3 size: 14 residues. Germline values: CDR1 SGHTA, CDR2 FQGNSA. CDR3 sequence reads: CASSLMGQGTEQYF. The CDR3 DNA reads TGTGCCAGCAGCTTAATGGGGCAGGGGACCGAGCAGTACTTC.

This clone was seen a few times. V and J are TRBV13 and TRBJ2-1; unclear D gene. Germline CDR1 and CDR2: PRHDT and FYEKMQ (reference sequence). Trimming pared 4 bases from V and 7 bases from J, leaving 14 bases between. This CDR3 spans 14 amino acids. The CDR3 spells CASSSLPPFNEQFF. CDR3 bases: TGTGCCAGCAGCTCCCTCCCCCCTTTTAATGAGCAGTTCTTC.

The chain combines TRBV11-3 with TRBJ2-7, with TRBD1 matching over 7 bases. V lost 8 bases and J lost 4; bases outside the gene matches: 8. CDR1 SGHNT and CDR2 YENEEA come from the germline V gene. The CDR3 is 13 amino acids. The CDR3, as DNA: TGTGCCAGCGGACCCGGGACAGCTTACGAGCAGTACTTC. Translating it yields CASGPGTAYEQYF.

The table lists this clone with a few counts. V and J are TRBV29-1 and TRBJ1-2, with 9 bases aligning to TRBD1. This CDR3 is built from 17 residues. Trimming at V came to 1 base and at J to 3 bases, leaving 12 bases not matched to a gene. Germline assignment: CDR1 SQVTM and CDR2 ANQGSEA. The CDR3, as DNA: TGCAGCGTTGAAGTCGCGGGACAGGGACTTCTGGACTATGGCTACACCTTC. Translating it yields CSVEVAGQGLLDYGYTF.

This chain links TRBV19 with TRBJ1-1; possible D gene TRBD1, 6 bases. The V gene lost 3 bases and the J gene lost 0 bases, with 11 bases spanning the gap. The length of the CDR3 is 15 residues. Germline lookup yields CDR1 LNHDA and CDR2 SQIVND (reference sequence). The CDR3 coding sequence is TGTGCCAGTAGTATTCCCAACAGGGTGAACACTGAAGCTTTCTTT. Translated: CASSIPNRVNTEAFF.

This clone appeared once. This sequence joins TRBV6-5 and TRBJ2-1; 13 bases are a match to TRBD2. This CDR3 has 15 amino acids. J gave up 10 bases and V 7 bases, and 10 bases lay outside the gene matches. The germline gives CDR1 MNHEY, CDR2 SVGAGI. Here the CDR3 DNA reads TGTGCCAGCACCCTCCGAGGACTAGCGGGGGAAGAGCAGTTCTTC. Protein sequence: CASTLRGLAGEEQFF.

The rearrangement joins TRBV2 to TRBJ1-2, with 7 bases identical to TRBD1. This CDR3 is built from 14 residues. Germline values: CDR1 SNHLY, CDR2 FYNNEI. V dropped 6 bases and J dropped 8; count of bases not matched to a gene: 12. This CDR3 reads CASSSSGRGEGYTF. The CDR3 DNA reads as TGTGCCAGCAGCTCTTCTGGCAGGGGGGAAGGCTACACCTTC.

J is TRBJ1-6 and V is TRBV6-6; D gene uncertain. Germline lookup yields CDR1 MNHNY and CDR2 SVGAGI (reference sequence). The CDR3 runs to 14 residues. The V end was cut by 4 bases, the J end by 8 bases, with 12 bases between. CDR3 amino acids: CASSSEGSDSPLHF. DNA for the CDR3: TGTGCCAGCAGTTCGGAGGGTAGCGATTCACCCCTCCACTTT.